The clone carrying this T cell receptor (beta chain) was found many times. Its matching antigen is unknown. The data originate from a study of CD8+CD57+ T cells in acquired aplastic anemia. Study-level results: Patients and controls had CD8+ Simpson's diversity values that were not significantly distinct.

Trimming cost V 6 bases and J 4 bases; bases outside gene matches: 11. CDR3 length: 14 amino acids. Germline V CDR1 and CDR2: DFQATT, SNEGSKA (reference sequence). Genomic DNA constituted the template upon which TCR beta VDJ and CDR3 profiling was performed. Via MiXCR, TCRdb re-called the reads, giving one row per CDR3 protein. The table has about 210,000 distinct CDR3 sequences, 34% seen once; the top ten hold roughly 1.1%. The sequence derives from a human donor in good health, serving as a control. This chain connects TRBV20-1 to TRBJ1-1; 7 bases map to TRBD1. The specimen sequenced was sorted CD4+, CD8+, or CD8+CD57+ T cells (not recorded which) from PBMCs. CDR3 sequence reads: CSAKYRGPGTEAFF. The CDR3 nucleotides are TGCAGTGCCAAGTACAGGGGCCCCGGCACTGAAGCTTTCTTT.